Listed below are T cell receptor beta chains from one sample, sequenced in a study of blood T cell repertoires in COVID-19. Produced via immunoSEQ multiplex PCR; TCRdb's table is partial and in-frame only. Found here are 150,000 to 200,000 clones, under 90% of them singletons; the top ten hold around 12%. The sample taken for sequencing was PBMCs or T cells enriched from blood (not recorded which). These receptors all come from a man aged 50 to 60 who had recovered from COVID-19. Each CDR3 is given without its conserved first and last residue. The order of the fields is CDR3 length, V gene, CDR3 protein.

>13|TRBV7-2
ASSYIAGGRNEQF
>14|TRBV7-8
ASSLGRGVSNQPQH
>14|TRBV19
ASRPTAGGGNQPQH
>14|TRBV13
ASSLVRVSYNSPLH
>11|TRBV9
ASSVAPAVKQF
>13|TRBV4-1
ASSQRTATNEKLF
>11|TRBV28
AGRRGSNEKLF
>13|TRBV6-6
ASSNPGAVNSPLH
>13|TRBV3-1/TRBV3-2
ASSRSGTGGEKLF
>16|TRBV18
ASSPPLLAGTLNNEQF
>17|TRBV28
ASRSDRDYTNRGNTEAF
>12|TRBV19
ASSQGALGSGYT
>13|TRBV27
ASSFVASGGDTQY
>12|TRBV7-9
ASSLAARVHEQY
>11|TRBV3-1/TRBV3-2
ASSRDRGETQY
>14|TRBV5-1
ASSWVDRRTNYGYT
>14|TRBV7-6
ASSAFRASYNSPLH
>12|TRBV19
ASSPMRGSYEQY
>11|TRBV9
ASSVEGAREAF
>10|TRBV3-1/TRBV3-2
ASSQVVYEQY
>12|TRBV19
ASSIGGGNTEAF
>11|TRBV6-2/TRBV6-3
ASSYDTAHEQY
>13|TRBV15
ATSTSGDSSYEQY
>10|TRBV3-1/TRBV3-2
ASSQGYGGYT
>15|TRBV11-2
ASGEPGQIGSVYGYT
>11|TRBV6-6
ASTGWSPGELF
>12|TRBV3-1/TRBV3-2
ASSQDRSGGPEY
>10|TRBV7-9
ASSLSNGEAF
>11|TRBV24-1
ATSDLDSYGYT
>14|TRBV10-2
ASSDRGRGTGNTIY
>11|TRBV28
ASSSGSYNEQF
>11|TRBV7-9
ASSLQGNYGYT
>11|TRBV28
ASRRATNEKLF
>13|TRBV4-1
ASGQGAMSLQGYT
>11|TRBV5-4
ASSLGHNQPQH
>13|TRBV3-1/TRBV3-2
ASSQVASPANEQF
>13|TRBV25-1
ASSNVGTRPNEQY
>14|TRBV6-6
ASSRQGRPYNSPLH
>11|TRBV6-5
ASIPGPQGTQY
>12|TRBV29-1
SVVFTRFTDTQY
>11|TRBV7-6
ASSFDRGGMQY
>14|TRBV14
ASSRYLGQANTEAF
>14|TRBV28
ASVPLRPLQGPEAF
>13|TRBV5-1
ASSPGDRGGEKLF
>15|TRBV5-6
ASSSPYGQGTNSPLH
>12|TRBV5-1
ASSQLTGSTEQF
>12|TRBV2
ASRSSGGMETQY
>13|TRBV9
ASSVAVGQGTART
>12|TRBV21-1
ASSVLRLNTEAF
>11|TRBV5-1
ASSSSGNNEQF
>11|TRBV30
AWSPQGNQPQH
>8|TRBV30
AWSATEAF
>11|TRBV7-6
ASSQTGLLEQY
>12|TRBV5-1
ASSLGGSGNTIY
>12|TRBV4-1
ASSTLGTKEKLF